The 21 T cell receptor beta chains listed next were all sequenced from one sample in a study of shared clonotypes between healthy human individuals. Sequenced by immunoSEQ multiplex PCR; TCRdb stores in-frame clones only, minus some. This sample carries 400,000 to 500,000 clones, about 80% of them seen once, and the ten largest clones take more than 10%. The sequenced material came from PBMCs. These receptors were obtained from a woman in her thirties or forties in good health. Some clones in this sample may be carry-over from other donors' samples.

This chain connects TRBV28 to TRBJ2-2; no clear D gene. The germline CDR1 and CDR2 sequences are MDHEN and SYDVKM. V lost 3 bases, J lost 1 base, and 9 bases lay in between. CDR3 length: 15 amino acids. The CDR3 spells CASSLAVLNTGELFF. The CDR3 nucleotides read TGTGCCAGCAGTTTGGCGGTCCTGAACACCGGGGAGCTGTTTTTT.

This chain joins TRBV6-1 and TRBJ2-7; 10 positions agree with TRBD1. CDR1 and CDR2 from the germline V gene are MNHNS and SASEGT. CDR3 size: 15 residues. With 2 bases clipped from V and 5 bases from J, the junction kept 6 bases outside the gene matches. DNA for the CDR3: TGTGCCAGCAGTGAACTCCGACAGGGGGCCCACGAGCAGTACTTC. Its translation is CASSELRQGAHEQYF.

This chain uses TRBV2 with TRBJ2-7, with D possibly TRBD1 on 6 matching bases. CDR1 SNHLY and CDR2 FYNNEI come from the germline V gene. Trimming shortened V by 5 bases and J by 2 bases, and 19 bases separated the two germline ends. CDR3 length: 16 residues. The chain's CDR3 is CASSPTPGQTTYEQYF. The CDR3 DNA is TGTGCCAGCAGTCCCACACCCGGACAGACTACCTACGAGCAGTACTTC.

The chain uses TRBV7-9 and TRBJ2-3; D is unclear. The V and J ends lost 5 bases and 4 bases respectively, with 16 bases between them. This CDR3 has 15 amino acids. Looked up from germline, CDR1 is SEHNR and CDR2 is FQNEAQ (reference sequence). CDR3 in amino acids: CASSLPPTGPDTQYF. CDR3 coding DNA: TGTGCCAGCAGCCTACCCCCTACGGGCCCAGATACGCAGTATTTT.

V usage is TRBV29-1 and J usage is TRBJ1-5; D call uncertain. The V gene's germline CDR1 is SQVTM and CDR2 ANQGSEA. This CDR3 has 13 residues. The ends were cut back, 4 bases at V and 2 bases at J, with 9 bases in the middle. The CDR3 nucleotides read TGCAGCGTTGCGGTGGGAGGCAATCAGCCCCAGCATTTT. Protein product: CSVAVGGNQPQHF.

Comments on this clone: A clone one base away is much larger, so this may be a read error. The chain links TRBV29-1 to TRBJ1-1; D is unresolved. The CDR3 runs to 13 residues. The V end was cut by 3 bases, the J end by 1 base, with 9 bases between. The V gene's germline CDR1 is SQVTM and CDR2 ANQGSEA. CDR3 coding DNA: TGCAGCGTTGACTCAGCCGGGAACACTGAAGCTTTCTTT. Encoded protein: CSVDSAGNTEAFF. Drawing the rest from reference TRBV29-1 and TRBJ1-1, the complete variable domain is SAVISQKPSRDICQRGTSLTIQCQVDSQVTMMFWYRQQPGQSLTLIATANQGSEATYESGFVIDKFPISRPNLTFSTLTVSNMSPEDSSIYLCSVDSAGNTEAFFGQGTRLTVV.

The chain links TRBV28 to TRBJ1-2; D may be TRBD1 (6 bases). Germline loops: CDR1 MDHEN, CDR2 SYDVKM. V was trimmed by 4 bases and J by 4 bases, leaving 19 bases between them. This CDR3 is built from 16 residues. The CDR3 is CASSSIGVGRGYGYTF. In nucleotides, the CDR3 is TGTGCCAGCAGTTCTATAGGGGTGGGCAGGGGCTATGGCTACACCTTC.

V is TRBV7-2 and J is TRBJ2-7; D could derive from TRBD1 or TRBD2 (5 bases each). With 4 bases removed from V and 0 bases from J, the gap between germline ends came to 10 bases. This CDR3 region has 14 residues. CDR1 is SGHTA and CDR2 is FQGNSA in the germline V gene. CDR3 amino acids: CASSWGRSSYEQYF. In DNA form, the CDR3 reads TGTGCCAGCAGCTGGGGACGGAGCTCCTACGAGCAGTACTTC.

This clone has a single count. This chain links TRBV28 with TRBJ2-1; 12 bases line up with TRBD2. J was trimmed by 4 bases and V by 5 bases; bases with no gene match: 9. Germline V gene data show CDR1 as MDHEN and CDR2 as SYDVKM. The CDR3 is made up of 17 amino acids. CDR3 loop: CASSPWTSGKMYNEQFF. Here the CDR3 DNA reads TGTGCCAGCAGTCCCTGGACTAGCGGGAAGATGTACAATGAGCAGTTCTTC.

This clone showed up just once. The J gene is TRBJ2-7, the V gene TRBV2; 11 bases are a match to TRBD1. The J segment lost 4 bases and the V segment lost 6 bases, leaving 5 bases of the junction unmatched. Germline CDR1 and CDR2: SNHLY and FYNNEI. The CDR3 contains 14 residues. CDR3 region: CASRTGTGGYEQYF. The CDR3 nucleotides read TGTGCCAGCAGGACCGGGACAGGGGGATACGAGCAGTACTTC.

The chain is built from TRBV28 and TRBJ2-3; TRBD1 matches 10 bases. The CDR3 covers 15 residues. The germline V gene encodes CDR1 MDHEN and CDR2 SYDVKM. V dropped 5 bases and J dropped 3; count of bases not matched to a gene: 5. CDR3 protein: CASSPQDRGTDTQYF. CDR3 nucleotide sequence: TGTGCCAGCAGTCCTCAGGACAGGGGGACAGATACGCAGTATTTT.

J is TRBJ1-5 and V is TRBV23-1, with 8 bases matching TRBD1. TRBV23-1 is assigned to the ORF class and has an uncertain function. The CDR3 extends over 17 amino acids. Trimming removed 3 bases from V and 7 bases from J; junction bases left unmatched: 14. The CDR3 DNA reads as TGCGCCAGCAGTCACTCCCATCTGACAGGGGATGAGCAGCCCCAGCATTTT. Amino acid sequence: CASSHSHLTGDEQPQHF.

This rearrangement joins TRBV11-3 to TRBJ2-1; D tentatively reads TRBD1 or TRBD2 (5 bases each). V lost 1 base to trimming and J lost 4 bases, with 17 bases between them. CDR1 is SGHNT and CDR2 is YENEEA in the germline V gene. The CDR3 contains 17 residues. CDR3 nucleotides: TGTGCCAGCAGCTTAGCTTGGGCCAGGGACGGTTACAATGAGCAGTTCTTC. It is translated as CASSLAWARDGYNEQFF.

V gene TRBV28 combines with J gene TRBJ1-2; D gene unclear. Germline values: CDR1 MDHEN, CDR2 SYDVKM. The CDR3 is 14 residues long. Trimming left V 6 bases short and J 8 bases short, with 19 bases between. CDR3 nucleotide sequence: TGTGCCAGCAGCCCACCCTACAGCTTCGGGGGCTACACCTTC. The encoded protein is CASSPPYSFGGYTF.

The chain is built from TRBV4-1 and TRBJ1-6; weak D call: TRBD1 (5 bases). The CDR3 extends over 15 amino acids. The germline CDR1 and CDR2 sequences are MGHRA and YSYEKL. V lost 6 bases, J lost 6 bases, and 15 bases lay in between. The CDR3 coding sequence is TGCGCCAGCAGGACTGGCAGGCAGGGTAATTCACCCCTCCACTTT. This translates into CASRTGRQGNSPLHF.

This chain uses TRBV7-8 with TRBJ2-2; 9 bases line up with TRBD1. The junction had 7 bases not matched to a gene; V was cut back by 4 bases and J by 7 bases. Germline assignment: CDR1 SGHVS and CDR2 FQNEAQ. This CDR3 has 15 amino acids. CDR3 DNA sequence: TGTGCCAGCAGCTCCGCCGGGACAGGGCACGGGGAGCTGTTTTTT. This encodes CASSSAGTGHGELFF. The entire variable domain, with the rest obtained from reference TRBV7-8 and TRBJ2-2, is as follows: GAGVSQSPRYKVAKRGQDVALRCDPISGHVSLFWYQQALGQGPEFLTYFQNEAQLDKSGLPSDRFFAERPEGSVSTLKIQRTQQEDSAVYLCASSSAGTGHGELFFGEGSRLTVL.

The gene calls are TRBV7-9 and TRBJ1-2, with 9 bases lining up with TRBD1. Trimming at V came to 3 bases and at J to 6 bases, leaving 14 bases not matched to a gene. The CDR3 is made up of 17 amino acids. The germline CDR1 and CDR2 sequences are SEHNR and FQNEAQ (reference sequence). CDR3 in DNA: TGTGCCAGCAGCTTCGCTTTCCGAGGACAGGGGAAGAATGGCTACACCTTC. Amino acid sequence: CASSFAFRGQGKNGYTF.

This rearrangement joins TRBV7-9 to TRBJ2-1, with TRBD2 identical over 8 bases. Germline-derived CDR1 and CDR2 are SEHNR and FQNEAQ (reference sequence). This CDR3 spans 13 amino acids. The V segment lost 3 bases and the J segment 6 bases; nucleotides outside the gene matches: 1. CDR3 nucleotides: TGTGCCAGCAGCTTGACTAGCGTCAATGAGCAGTTCTTC. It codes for CASSLTSVNEQFF.

CDR3 in DNA: TGTGCCAGCAGTTTAGTGGCAGGGAACACTGAAGCTTTCTTT. Translated: CASSLVAGNTEAFF. The genes are TRBV28 and TRBJ1-1; D ambiguous. The CDR3 runs to 14 residues. Germline CDR1 reads MDHEN; CDR2 reads SYDVKM. V lost 2 bases and J 1 base, leaving 8 bases between the germline ends.

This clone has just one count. The CDR3, as DNA: TGTGCCAGCAGCTCCGCCTTGCCTCGGGACAGAAGCTTCAATCAGCCCCAGCATTTT. It codes for CASSSALPRDRSFNQPQHF. The V gene is TRBV7-2, the J gene TRBJ1-5, with TRBD1 matching 7 bases. Per germline, CDR1 SGHTA and CDR2 FQGNSA. The CDR3 covers 19 residues. After removal of 4 bases from V and 3 bases from J, the junction contained 18 bases not matched to a gene.

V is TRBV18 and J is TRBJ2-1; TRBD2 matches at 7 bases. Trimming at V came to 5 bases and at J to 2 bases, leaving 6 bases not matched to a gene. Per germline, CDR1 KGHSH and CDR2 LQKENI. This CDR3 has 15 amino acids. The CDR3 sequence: CASSVLAAPYNEQFF. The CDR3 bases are TGTGCCAGCTCAGTCCTAGCGGCCCCCTACAATGAGCAGTTCTTC.